This T cell receptor (beta chain) was observed in a study of beta chain features in type 1 diabetes. Study-wide results and caveats: Within each of all four CD4+ subsets, Type 1 diabetes patients had TCRB CDR3s that were moderately but significantly shorter.

TCRB transcripts that were expressed got sequenced, as all of the isolated RNA had been reverse transcribed. The method was immunoSEQ multiplex PCR; TCRdb's version includes in-frame clones alone and lacks a portion of them. The table has 50,000 or so clones, approximately 40% seen once. This clone was counted only a few times. Its antigen remains unidentified. Germline loops: CDR1 MDHEN, CDR2 SYDVKM. CDR3 length equals 14 residues. The V gene lost 8 bases and the J gene lost 8 bases, with 22 bases spanning the gap. The source material was stem cell memory CD4+ T cells from blood. V gene TRBV28 combines with J gene TRBJ2-7; tentatively, D is TRBD2 (5 bases). The receptor comes from a man between 25 and 39 years old with type 1 diabetes. CDR3 in amino acids: CASAEASWGRKQYF. CDR3 bases: TGTGCCAGCGCTGAGGCTAGCTGGGGTAGGAAGCAGTACTTC.